This passage covers 3 T cell receptor beta chains from one sample sequenced in a study of blood T cell repertoires in COVID-19. Method: immunoSEQ multiplex PCR; TCRdb's copy keeps in-frame clones and lacks some. The sample has about 83,000 clones, more than 65% seen once. Sequencing input: peripheral blood. Source of these receptors: a woman of 80 years or more with active or convalescent COVID-19.

V gene TRBV30 combines with J gene TRBJ1-1; the D gene is possibly TRBD1 (5 bases). Looked up from germline, CDR1 is GTSNPN and CDR2 is SVGIG (reference sequence). The CDR3 consists of 13 residues. V shed 2 bases and J shed 4 bases, with 11 bases lying between them. The CDR3 loop reads CAWSTGWGTEAFF. The CDR3 region has the DNA TGTGCCTGGAGTACAGGTTGGGGCACTGAAGCTTTCTTT.

This chain connects TRBV3-1 (or the pseudogene TRBV3-2) to TRBJ2-1; 15 nucleotides align to TRBD2. The CDR3 runs 18 residues. V was pared by 1 base and J by 7 bases, with 8 bases of the junction left unmatched. Germline CDR1 reads LGHDT; CDR2 reads YNNKEL (reference sequence). The CDR3 DNA reads TGTGCCAGCAGCCAAGGTTCCGGGACTAGCGGGGGGCGGAATGAGCAGTTCTTC. It is translated as CASSQGSGTSGGRNEQFF.

The chain combines TRBV6-5 with TRBJ2-2; 8 positions match TRBD1. Trimming took 4 bases from V and 3 from J; bases not matched to a gene: 4. The CDR3 spans 15 residues. Germline V gene sequence: CDR1 MNHEY, CDR2 SVGAGI. The chain's CDR3 is CASSLGQAYTGELFF. The CDR3, as DNA: TGTGCCAGCAGTTTGGGACAGGCTTACACCGGGGAGCTGTTTTTT.